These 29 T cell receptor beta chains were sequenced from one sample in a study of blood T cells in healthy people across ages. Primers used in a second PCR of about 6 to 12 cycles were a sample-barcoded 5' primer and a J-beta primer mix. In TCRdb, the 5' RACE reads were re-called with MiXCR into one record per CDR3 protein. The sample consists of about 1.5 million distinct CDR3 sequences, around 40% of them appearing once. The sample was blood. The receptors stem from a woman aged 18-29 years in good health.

The CDR3 loop reads CASSLSISVLEQYF. CDR3 nucleotide sequence: TGTGCCAGCAGCTTGTCAATTTCGGTTCTCGAGCAGTACTTC. J is TRBJ2-5 and V is TRBV5-6; D remains unclear. The J call may not be correct, given that the DNA end is closer to TRBJ2-7. This CDR3 is 14 amino acids long. The germline V gene has CDR1 SGHDT and CDR2 YYEEEE.

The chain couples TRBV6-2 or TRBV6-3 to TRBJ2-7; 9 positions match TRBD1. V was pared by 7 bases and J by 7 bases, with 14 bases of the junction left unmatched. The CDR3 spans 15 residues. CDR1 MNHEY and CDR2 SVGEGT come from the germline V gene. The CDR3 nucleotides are TGTGCCAGCAACAGTGGACAGGGGAGAATCGGAGAGCAGTACTTC. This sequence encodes CASNSGQGRIGEQYF.

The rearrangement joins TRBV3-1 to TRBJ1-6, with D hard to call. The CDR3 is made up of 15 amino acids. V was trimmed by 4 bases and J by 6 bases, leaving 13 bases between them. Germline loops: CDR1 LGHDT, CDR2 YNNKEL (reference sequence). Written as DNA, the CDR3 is TGTGCCAGCAGCCGACACGGCGCGACTAATTCACCCCTCCACTTT. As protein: CASSRHGATNSPLHF. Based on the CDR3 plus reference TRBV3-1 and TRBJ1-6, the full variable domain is DTAVSQTPKYLVTQMGNDKSIKCEQNLGHDTMYWYKQDSKKFLKIMFSYNNKELIINETVPNRFSPKSPDKAHLNLHINSLELGDSAVYFCASSRHGATNSPLHFGNGTRLTVT.

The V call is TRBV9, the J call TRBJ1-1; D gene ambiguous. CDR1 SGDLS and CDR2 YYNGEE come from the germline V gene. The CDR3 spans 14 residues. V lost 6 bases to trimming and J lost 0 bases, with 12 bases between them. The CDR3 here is CASTQINMNTEAFF. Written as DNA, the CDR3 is TGTGCCAGCACCCAGATAAACATGAACACTGAAGCTTTCTTT.

This chain's CDR3 is CASSLEGLSAQYF. For the CDR3, the DNA is TGTGCCAGCAGCTTAGAGGGGTTATCGGCCCAGTACTTC. V gene TRBV7-2 combines with J gene TRBJ2-5; D is possibly TRBD1 (5 bases). V was cut by 1 base and J by 9 bases, with 12 bases left in between. The CDR3 covers 13 residues. Germline values: CDR1 SGHTA, CDR2 FQGNSA.

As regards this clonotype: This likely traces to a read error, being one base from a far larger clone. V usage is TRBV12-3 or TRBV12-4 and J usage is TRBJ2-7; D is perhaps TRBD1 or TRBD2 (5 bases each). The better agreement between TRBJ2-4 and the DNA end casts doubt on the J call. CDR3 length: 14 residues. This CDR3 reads CASSLWGAKNIQYF. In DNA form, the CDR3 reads TGTGCCAGCAGTTTATGGGGGGCCAAAAACATTCAGTACTTC.

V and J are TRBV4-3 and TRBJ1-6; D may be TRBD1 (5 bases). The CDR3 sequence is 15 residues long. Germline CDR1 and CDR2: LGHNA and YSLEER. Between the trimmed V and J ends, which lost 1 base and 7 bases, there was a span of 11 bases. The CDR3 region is CASSQVKGVNSPLHF. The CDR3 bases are TGCGCCAGCAGCCAAGTAAAAGGGGTGAATTCACCCCTCCACTTT.

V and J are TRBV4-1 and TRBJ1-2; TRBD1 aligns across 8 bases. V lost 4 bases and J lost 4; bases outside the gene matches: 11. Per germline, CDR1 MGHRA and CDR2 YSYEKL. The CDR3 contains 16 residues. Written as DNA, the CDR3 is TGCGCCAGCAGCCTACCTACCCGGGACAGGTTCTATGGCTACACCTTC. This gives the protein CASSLPTRDRFYGYTF.

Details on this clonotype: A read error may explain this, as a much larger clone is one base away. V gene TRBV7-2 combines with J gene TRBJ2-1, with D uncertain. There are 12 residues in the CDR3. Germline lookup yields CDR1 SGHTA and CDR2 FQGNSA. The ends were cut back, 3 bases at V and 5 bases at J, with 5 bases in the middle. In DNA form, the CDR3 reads TGTGCCAGCAGCTTTTACCACAATGAGCAGTTCTTC. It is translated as CASSFYHNEQFF. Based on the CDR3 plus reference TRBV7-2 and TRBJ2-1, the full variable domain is GAGVSQSPSNKVTEKGKDVELRCDPISGHTALYWYRQSLGQGLEFLIYFQGNSAPDKSGLPSDRFSAERTGGSVSTLTIQRTQQEDSAVYLCASSFYHNEQFFGPGTRLTVL.

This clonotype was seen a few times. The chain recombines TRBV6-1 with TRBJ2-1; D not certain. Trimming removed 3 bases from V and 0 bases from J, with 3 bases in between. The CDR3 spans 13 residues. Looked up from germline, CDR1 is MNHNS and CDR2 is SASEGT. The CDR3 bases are TGTGCCAGCAGTGATCTCTCCTACAATGAGCAGTTCTTC. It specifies CASSDLSYNEQFF.

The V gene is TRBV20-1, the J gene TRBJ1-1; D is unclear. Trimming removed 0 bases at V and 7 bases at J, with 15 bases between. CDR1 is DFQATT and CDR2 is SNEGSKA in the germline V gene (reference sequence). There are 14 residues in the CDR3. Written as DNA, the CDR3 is TGCAGTGCTAGAGATAGCCGGGGATCGGATGAAGCTTTCTTT. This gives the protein CSARDSRGSDEAFF.

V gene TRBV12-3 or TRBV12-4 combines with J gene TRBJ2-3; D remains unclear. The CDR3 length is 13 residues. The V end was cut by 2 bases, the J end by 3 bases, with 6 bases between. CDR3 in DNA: TGTGCCAGCAGTTTAATGGTTACAGATACGCAGTATTTT. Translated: CASSLMVTDTQYF.

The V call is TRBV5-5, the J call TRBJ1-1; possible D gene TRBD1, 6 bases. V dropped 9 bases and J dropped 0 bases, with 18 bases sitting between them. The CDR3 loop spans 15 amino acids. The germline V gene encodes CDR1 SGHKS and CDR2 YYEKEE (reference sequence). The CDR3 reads CATLRGGELNTEAFF. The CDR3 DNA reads TGTGCCACCCTCCGTGGGGGCGAGTTGAACACTGAAGCTTTCTTT.

In DNA form, the CDR3 reads TGTGCCAGCAGCTTAAACAGGGGGCTGACCTATGGCTACACCTTC. It is translated as CASSLNRGLTYGYTF. The chain uses TRBV7-9 and TRBJ1-2, with 9 bases matching TRBD1. The ends lost 2 bases at V and 4 bases at J; junction bases unmatched: 5. This CDR3 is built from 15 residues. Germline CDR1 and CDR2: SEHNR and FQNEAQ (reference sequence).

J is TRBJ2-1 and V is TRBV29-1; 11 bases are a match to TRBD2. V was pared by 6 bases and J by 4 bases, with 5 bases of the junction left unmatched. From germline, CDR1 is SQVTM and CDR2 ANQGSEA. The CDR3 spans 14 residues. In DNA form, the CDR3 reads TGCAGCGTGAAGGGACTAGCGGTTTACAATGAGCAGTTCTTC. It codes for CSVKGLAVYNEQFF.

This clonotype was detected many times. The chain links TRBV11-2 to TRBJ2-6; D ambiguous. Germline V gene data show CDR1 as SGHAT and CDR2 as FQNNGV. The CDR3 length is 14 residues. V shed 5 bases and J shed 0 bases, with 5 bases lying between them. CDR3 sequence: CASSQSSGANVLTF. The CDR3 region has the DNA TGTGCCAGCAGCCAGAGCTCTGGGGCCAACGTCCTGACTTTC.

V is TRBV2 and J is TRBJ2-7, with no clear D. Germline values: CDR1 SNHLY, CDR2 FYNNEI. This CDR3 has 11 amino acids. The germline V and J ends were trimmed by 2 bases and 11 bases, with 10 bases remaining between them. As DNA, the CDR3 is TGTGCCAGCAGTGAACTCGGACCAAAGTACTTC. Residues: CASSELGPKYF.

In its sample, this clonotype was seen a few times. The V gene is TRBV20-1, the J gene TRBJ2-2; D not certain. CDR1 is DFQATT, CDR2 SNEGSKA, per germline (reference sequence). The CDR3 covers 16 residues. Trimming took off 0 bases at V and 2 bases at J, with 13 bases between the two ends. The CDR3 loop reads CSARDFPATNTGELFF. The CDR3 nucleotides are TGCAGTGCTAGAGATTTCCCGGCTACCAACACCGGGGAGCTGTTTTTT.

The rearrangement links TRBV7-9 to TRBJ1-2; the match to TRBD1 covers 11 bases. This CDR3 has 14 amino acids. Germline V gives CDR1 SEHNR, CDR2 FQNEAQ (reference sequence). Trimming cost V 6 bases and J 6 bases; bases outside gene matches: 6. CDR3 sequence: CASSPGTGGNGYTF. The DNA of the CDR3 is TGTGCCAGCAGTCCCGGGACAGGGGGAAATGGCTACACCTTC.

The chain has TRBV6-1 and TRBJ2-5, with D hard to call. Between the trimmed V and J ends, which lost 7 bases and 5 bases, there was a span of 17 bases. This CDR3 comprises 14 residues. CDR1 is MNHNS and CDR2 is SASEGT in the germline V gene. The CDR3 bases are TGTGCCAGCACCTTAGGAGTGGGCACGGAGACCCAGTACTTC. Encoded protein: CASTLGVGTETQYF.

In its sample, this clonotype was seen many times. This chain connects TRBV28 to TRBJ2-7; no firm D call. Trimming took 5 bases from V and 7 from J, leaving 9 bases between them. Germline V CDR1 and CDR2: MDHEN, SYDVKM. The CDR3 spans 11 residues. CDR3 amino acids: CASSLRREQYF. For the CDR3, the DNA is TGTGCCAGCAGTCTTCGGCGGGAGCAGTACTTC.

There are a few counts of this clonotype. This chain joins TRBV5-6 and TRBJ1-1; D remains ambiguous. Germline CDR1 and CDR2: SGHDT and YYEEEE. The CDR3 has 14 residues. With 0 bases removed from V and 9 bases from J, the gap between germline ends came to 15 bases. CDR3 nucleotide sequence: TGTGCCAGCAGCTTGGAACACCGGAGCCAAAAAGCTTTCTTT. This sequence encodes CASSLEHRSQKAFF.

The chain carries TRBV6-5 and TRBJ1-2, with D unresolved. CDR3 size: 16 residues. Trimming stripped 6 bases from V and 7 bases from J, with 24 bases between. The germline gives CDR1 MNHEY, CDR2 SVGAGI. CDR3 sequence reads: CASSRNGLPRAIGYTF. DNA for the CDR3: TGTGCCAGCAGCCGAAACGGCCTCCCGCGGGCGATTGGCTACACCTTC.

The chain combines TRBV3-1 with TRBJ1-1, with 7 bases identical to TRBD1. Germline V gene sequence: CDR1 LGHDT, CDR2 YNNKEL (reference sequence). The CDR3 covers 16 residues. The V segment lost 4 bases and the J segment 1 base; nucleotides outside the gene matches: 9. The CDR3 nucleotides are TGTGCCAGCAGCCCCACACAGGGGTTGGGGAACACTGAAGCTTTCTTT. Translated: CASSPTQGLGNTEAFF.

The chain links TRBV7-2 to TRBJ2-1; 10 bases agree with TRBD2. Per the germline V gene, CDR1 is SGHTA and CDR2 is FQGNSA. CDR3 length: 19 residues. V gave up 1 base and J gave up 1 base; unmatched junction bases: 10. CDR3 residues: CASSLGLRLAGVSYNEQFF. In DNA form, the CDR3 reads TGTGCCAGCAGCTTAGGATTGAGGCTAGCGGGAGTTTCCTACAATGAGCAGTTCTTC.

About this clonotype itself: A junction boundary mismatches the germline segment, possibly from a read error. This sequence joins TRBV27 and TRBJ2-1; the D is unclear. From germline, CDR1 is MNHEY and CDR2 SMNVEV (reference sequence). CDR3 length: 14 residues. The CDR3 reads CASSFHFPYHEQFF. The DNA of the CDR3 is TGTGCCAGCAGTTTTCACTTTCCCTACCATGAGCAGTTCTTC.

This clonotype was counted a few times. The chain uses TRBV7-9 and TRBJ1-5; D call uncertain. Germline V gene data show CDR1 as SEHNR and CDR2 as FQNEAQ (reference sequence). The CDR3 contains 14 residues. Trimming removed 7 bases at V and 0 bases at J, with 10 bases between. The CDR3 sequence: CASTLSYSNQPQHF. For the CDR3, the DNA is TGTGCCAGCACCCTTTCTTATAGCAATCAGCCCCAGCATTTT.

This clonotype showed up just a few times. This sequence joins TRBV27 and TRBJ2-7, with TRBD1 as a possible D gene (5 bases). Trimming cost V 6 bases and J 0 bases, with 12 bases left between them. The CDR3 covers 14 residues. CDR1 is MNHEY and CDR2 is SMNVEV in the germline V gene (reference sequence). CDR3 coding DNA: TGTGCCAGCAGGCAGGGTAGCCGCTCCTACGAGCAGTACTTC. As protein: CASRQGSRSYEQYF.

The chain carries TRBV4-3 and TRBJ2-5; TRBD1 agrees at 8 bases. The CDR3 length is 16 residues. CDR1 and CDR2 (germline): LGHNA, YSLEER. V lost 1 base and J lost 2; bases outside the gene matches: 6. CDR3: CASSQVRRQGQETQYF. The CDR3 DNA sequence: TGCGCCAGCAGCCAAGTCCGGCGACAGGGGCAAGAGACCCAGTACTTC.